This is a list of T cell receptor beta chains from one sample in a study of T cell responses to AZD1222 COVID-19 vaccine. The data were produced by immunoSEQ multiplex PCR, yet TCRdb's version contains in-frame clones alone and is incomplete. Here the sample spans about 78,000 clones, roughly 85% being singletons. Source: peripheral blood, taken on day 0 of AZD1222 vaccination. The origin of the receptors is an adult in good health. CDR3s include the opening cysteine and the closing phenylalanine or tryptophan. A D gene is named only where the DNA matches it firmly.

TRBV28	-	TRBJ2-2	CASSLEQNTGELFF
TRBV6-6	-	TRBJ1-2	CASRRYREGVRALGYTF
TRBV6-5	-	TRBJ2-1	CASSASGRGGDEQFF
TRBV10-3	-	TRBJ2-2	CAISEGGPGELFF
TRBV9	-	TRBJ1-2	CASSVDWATYYGYTF
TRBV20-1	-	TRBJ1-5	CSASRDRGASNQPQHF
TRBV3-1/TRBV3-2	-	TRBJ2-5	CASSNQETQYF
TRBV10-1	-	TRBJ2-3	CASSVLSTDTQYF
TRBV3-1/TRBV3-2	-	TRBJ2-3	CASSQDSLRGSTDTQYF
TRBV7-2	TRBD1	TRBJ2-5	CASSLDDRGGQETQYF
TRBV11-2	TRBD1	TRBJ1-4	CASSLGQGKPNEKLFF
TRBV10-3	TRBD1	TRBJ2-1	CAISEPGTGPEDEQFF
TRBV12-5	-	TRBJ2-2	CASGQEGNTGELFF
TRBV2	-	TRBJ1-1	CASSEDHILNTEAFF
TRBV30	-	TRBJ1-2	CAKHGGGGYTF
TRBV4-2	TRBD1	TRBJ1-4	CASSQETGEFNEKLFF
TRBV9	TRBD2	TRBJ2-5	CASSARPSGGLQETQYF
TRBV6-1	-	TRBJ2-6	CASSELRVSGANVLTF
TRBV4-3	TRBD2	TRBJ2-6	CASSQDWVAGADSGANVLTF
TRBV6-2/TRBV6-3	-	TRBJ2-5	CASSSGPLETQYF
TRBV5-5	-	TRBJ2-2	CASSRNTGELFF
TRBV7-2	TRBD2	TRBJ2-3	CASSFLSGGRTDTQYF
TRBV3-1/TRBV3-2	TRBD1	TRBJ1-5	CASSQGSGQGTQPQHF
TRBV18	TRBD2	TRBJ2-1	CASSPLAGGPVGEFF
TRBV30	-	TRBJ2-7	CAWSPYKNYEQYF
TRBV18	TRBD2	TRBJ2-3	CASSPAGGPGDTQYF
TRBV7-9	-	TRBJ1-3	CASSSGGTGNTIYF
TRBV2	-	TRBJ1-3	CASSEAVYTIYF
TRBV5-1	-	TRBJ2-1	CASSLESRNNEQFF
TRBV10-2	TRBD1	TRBJ2-2	CASSFDRAAGELFF
TRBV7-9	-	TRBJ2-7	CASSLPAGQGEQYF
TRBV2	-	TRBJ2-5	CASSGVDNFQETQYF
TRBV19	-	TRBJ2-7	CASRREGQGEQYF
TRBV7-9	-	TRBJ1-2	CASTGKGGYTF
TRBV3-1/TRBV3-2	TRBD2	TRBJ2-3	CASSHRTSARMDTQYF
TRBV4-3	-	TRBJ2-2	CASSQDNRETGELFF
TRBV4-1	-	TRBJ2-7	CASSQTSMGSQGDLEQYF
TRBV2	TRBD1	TRBJ2-3	CASMGDRGRTDTQYF
TRBV7-8	-	TRBJ1-2	CASSLEGYQGLGYTF
TRBV27	-	TRBJ1-2	CASSFRGLGRGYGYTF
TRBV3-1/TRBV3-2	-	TRBJ1-2	CASSQNVGPGDGYTF
TRBV7-8	-	TRBJ2-2	CASSLEGWKGSGELFF
TRBV4-3	-	TRBJ2-7	CASSQDLKSSPYEQYF
TRBV11-2	TRBD1	TRBJ2-2	CASSPDRPSLFF
TRBV12-3/TRBV12-4	-	TRBJ1-2	CASSLAWGDGYTF
TRBV24-1	TRBD1	TRBJ2-7	CATSDLDRGQPYEQYF